This T cell receptor (beta chain) originates from a study of shared clonotypes between healthy human individuals. Points from the study as a whole: Genetic and exposure-history diversity was limited by the few donors. Estimated clonotype richness was generally higher in naive than memory subsets. Between a handful of donors, naive CD4 clonotypes were shared at a level of about 5%.

On this clone itself: Its antigen is undetermined.

Data came from immunoSEQ multiplex PCR; TCRdb stores just in-frame clones and leaves some out. This sample has just over 2,000,000 clones; around 96% occur once, and the top ten carry roughly 1%. V lost 3 bases, J lost 3 bases, and 9 bases stayed unmatched. Germline loops: CDR1 MNHEY, CDR2 SMNVEV (reference sequence). There are 16 residues in the CDR3. Cells designated naive CD8 were CD45RO-negative and were positively selected for CCR7, with terminally differentiated effector memory CD45RA+ cells excluded. The gene calls are TRBV27 and TRBJ2-7, with 9 bases aligning to TRBD1. The sequenced sample consisted of naive CD8+ T cells sorted from blood. This receptor was identified in a young man in good health. CDR3 in amino acids: CASSFTVPGQGYEQYF. The DNA for the CDR3 is TGTGCCAGCAGTTTCACTGTACCGGGACAGGGCTACGAGCAGTACTTC.